In its sample, the clone carrying this TCR beta chain was seen many times. Treatment of any kind had been given to no patient before thyroid surgery. The source of the sample is a study of metastatic and nonmetastatic thyroid tumors. Study summary: Repertoires of blood and of tissue (tumor or nodule) from malignant and benign thyroid patients were compared.

Germline CDR1 is SGHVS and CDR2 is FNYEAQ. Trimming took 7 bases from V and 4 from J; bases not matched to a gene: 10. The CDR3 contains 15 residues. Original data processing: A classifier for distant metastasis in papillary thyroid cancer was constructed using CDR3 differences observed across clinicopathological groups. Via MiXCR, TCRdb re-called the PCR reads. TCRdb's processing, not the authors', yielded these V and J calls. The sample contains just over 8,000 clones, roughly 25% of which appear only once. The origin of this receptor is a female donor with papillary thyroid cancer or a benign thyroid nodule (not recorded which). Some clones in this sample may be carry-over from other donors' samples. The sample was tumor tissue. The chain joins TRBV7-6 to TRBJ2-1, with 7 bases matching TRBD2. CDR3 nucleotides: TGTGCCAGCACCTCCCGGGGGGATGGATACAATGAGCAGTTCTTC. This gives the protein CASTSRGDGYNEQFF.